The clone carrying this T cell receptor (beta chain) was seen only once. Its specificity is unknown. The data derive from a study of cytomegalovirus exposure and HLA in healthy donors. Notes on the study in general: Researchers catalogued 150 or so TCR beta chains as cytomegalovirus-associated.

The PCR contained 60 Vbeta and 13 Jbeta primers. Sequencing used immunoSEQ multiplex PCR; TCRdb keeps in-frame clones, though not all of them. The table has roughly 120,000 clones, around 74% seen once; the top ten hold 6% to 8%. There are 16 residues in the CDR3. The ends were cut back, 1 base at V and 1 base at J, with 13 bases in the middle. CDR1 and CDR2 from the germline V gene are KGHSH and LQKENI. The rearrangement joins TRBV18 to TRBJ1-1, with D possibly TRBD1 on 5 matching bases. Sequenced material: PBMCs. The source of this sequence is a man between 35 and 55 years old in good health and CMV-seropositive. In DNA form, the CDR3 reads TGTGCCAGCTCACCACTGGTGGGGCAAAGGAACACTGAAGCTTTCTTT. Protein product: CASSPLVGQRNTEAFF.